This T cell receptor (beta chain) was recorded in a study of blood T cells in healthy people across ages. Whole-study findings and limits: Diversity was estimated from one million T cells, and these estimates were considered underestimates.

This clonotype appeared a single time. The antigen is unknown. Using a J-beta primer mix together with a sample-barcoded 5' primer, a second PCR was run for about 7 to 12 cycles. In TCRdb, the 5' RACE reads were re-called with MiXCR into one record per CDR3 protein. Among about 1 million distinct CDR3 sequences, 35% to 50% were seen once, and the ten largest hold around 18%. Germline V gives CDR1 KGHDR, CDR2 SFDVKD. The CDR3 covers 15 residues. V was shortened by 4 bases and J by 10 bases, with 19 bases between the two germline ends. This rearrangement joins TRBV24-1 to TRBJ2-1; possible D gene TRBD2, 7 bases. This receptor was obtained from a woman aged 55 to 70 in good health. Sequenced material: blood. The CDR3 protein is CATSEGLRGGEEQFF. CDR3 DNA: TGTGCCACCAGTGAGGGACTAAGGGGGGGTGAGGAGCAGTTCTTC.